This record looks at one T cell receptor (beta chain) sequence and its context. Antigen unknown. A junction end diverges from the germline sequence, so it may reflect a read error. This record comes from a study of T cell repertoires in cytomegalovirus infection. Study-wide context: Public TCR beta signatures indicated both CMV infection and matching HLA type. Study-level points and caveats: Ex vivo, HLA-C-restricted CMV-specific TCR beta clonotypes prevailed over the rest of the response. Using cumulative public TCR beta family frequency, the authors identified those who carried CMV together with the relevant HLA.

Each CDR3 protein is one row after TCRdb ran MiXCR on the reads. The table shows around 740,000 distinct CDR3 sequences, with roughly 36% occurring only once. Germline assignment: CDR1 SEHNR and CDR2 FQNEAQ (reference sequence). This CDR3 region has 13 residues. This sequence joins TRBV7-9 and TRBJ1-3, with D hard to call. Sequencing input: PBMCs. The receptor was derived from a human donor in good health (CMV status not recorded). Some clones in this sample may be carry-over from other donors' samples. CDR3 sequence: CASSWVLGNTIYF. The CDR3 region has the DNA TGTGCCAGCAGCTGGGTGCTTGGAAACACCATATATTTC.